This entry describes one TCR beta chain. Its antigen is not known. Germline values: CDR1 PRHDT, CDR2 FYEKMQ (reference sequence). Trimming took 5 bases from V and 5 from J, leaving 10 bases between them. The CDR3 consists of 13 residues. Data came from immunoSEQ multiplex PCR; TCRdb stores just in-frame clones and leaves some out. The sample contains roughly 76,000 clones, roughly 84% of which appear only once. The data originate from a study of T cell responses to AZD1222 COVID-19 vaccine. General study findings and limits: Of the AZD1222 recipients, only five to seven were seropositive at baseline. Unmutated variant regions are reportedly the target of nearly half of TCRs that are spike-specific. Repertoires in all cases were sampled only once the peak T cell response had passed. Following two doses of AZD1222, Spike-specific TCR breadth and depth rose.

Source: peripheral blood, taken on day 0 of AZD1222 vaccination. V is TRBV13 and J is TRBJ1-5; D is ambiguous. This TCR derives from an adult in good health. DNA for the CDR3: TGTGCCAGCAGCGTTCGGAGGGATCAGCCCCAGCATTTT. Its translation: CASSVRRDQPQHF.